A selection of T cell receptor beta chains follows, all from one sample in a study of T cell clonotyping in hematopoietic cell transplantation. TCRdb's table, derived via immunoSEQ multiplex PCR, lists solely in-frame clones and lacks some. In the table there are more than 65,000 clones, about 93% of which are singletons. The specimen sequenced was peripheral blood mononuclear cells. These receptors all stem from a man between 50 and 59 years old in good health. Some clones in this sample may be carry-over from other donors' samples. The CDR3 runs from the conserved cysteine through the conserved F or W. A D gene is named only where the DNA matches it firmly. Only part of the rows carry a size: once, few, many, or a class if the clone is expanded.

CDR3 protein: CASASPGTDTNQPQHF
CDR3 DNA: TGTGCCAGCGCGAGCCCCGGGACAGATACCAATCAGCCCCAGCATTTT
V gene: TRBV28
D gene: TRBD1
J gene: TRBJ1-5
clone size: .

CDR3 protein: CASTWGGGRGYTF
CDR3 DNA: TGTGCCAGCACCTGGGGAGGGGGCAGAGGCTACACCTTC
V gene: TRBV28
D gene: TRBD1
J gene: TRBJ1-2
clone size: .

CDR3 protein: CASSLGGDLGYEQYF
CDR3 DNA: TGCGCCAGCAGCTTGGGGGGGGATCTGGGCTACGAGCAGTACTTC
V gene: TRBV5-1
D gene: .
J gene: TRBJ2-7
clone size: .

CDR3 protein: CASSAGSGGAYEQYF
CDR3 DNA: TGTGCCAGCAGCGCAGGTAGCGGGGGGGCCTACGAGCAGTACTTC
V gene: TRBV13
D gene: TRBD2
J gene: TRBJ2-7
clone size: .

CDR3 protein: CASSMPDQGANTGELFF
CDR3 DNA: TGTGCCAGTAGTATGCCAGACCAGGGTGCGAACACCGGGGAGCTGTTTTTT
V gene: TRBV19
D gene: .
J gene: TRBJ2-2
clone size: .

CDR3 protein: CASILTGFNQPQHF
CDR3 DNA: TGTGCCAGCATCCTGACAGGGTTTAATCAGCCCCAGCATTTT
V gene: TRBV6-1
D gene: TRBD1
J gene: TRBJ1-5
clone size: .

CDR3 protein: CASSLGAPDTQYF
CDR3 DNA: TGTGCCAGCAGCTTGGGGGCTCCAGATACGCAGTATTTT
V gene: TRBV7-2
D gene: .
J gene: TRBJ2-3
clone size: .

CDR3 protein: CASSETGGSTDTQYF
CDR3 DNA: TGTGCCAGCAGTGAAACGGGGGGGAGCACAGATACGCAGTATTTT
V gene: TRBV6-4
D gene: TRBD2
J gene: TRBJ2-3
clone size: .

CDR3 protein: CASSVEAFAGEQYF
CDR3 DNA: TGTGCCAGCAGCGTAGAGGCCTTCGCGGGGGAGCAGTACTTC
V gene: TRBV9
D gene: .
J gene: TRBJ2-7
clone size: .

CDR3 protein: CASSYSGRALTGELFF
CDR3 DNA: TGTGCCAGCAGCTATAGCGGGAGGGCCTTAACCGGGGAGCTGTTTTTT
V gene: TRBV7-8
D gene: TRBD2
J gene: TRBJ2-2
clone size: .

CDR3 protein: CATSRRDYSPLHF
CDR3 DNA: TGTGCCACCTCCCGACGGGATTATTCACCCCTCCACTTT
V gene: TRBV19
D gene: .
J gene: TRBJ1-6
clone size: .

CDR3 protein: CASSLRAGTTSYNSPLHF
CDR3 DNA: TGTGCCAGCAGTTTACGGGCAGGGACTACCTCCTATAATTCACCCCTCCACTTT
V gene: TRBV27
D gene: .
J gene: TRBJ1-6
clone size: .

CDR3 protein: CASRQSGGAYEQYF
CDR3 DNA: TGTGCCAGCAGACAAAGCGGGGGGGCCTACGAGCAGTACTTC
V gene: TRBV28
D gene: TRBD2
J gene: TRBJ2-7
clone size: .

CDR3 protein: CASSLESASNTEAFF
CDR3 DNA: TGTGCCAGCAGCTTAGAGAGCGCCTCAAACACTGAAGCTTTCTTT
V gene: TRBV11-2
D gene: .
J gene: TRBJ1-1
clone size: .

CDR3 protein: CASSEGTGDEQYF
CDR3 DNA: TGTGCCAGCAGTGAAGGGACAGGGGACGAGCAGTACTTC
V gene: TRBV2
D gene: TRBD1
J gene: TRBJ2-7
clone size: medium-sized

CDR3 protein: CASSIGQGDQPQHF
CDR3 DNA: TGTGCCAGCTCGATCGGACAGGGGGATCAGCCCCAGCATTTT
V gene: TRBV18
D gene: TRBD1
J gene: TRBJ1-5
clone size: .

CDR3 protein: CASSSEWEYEQYF
CDR3 DNA: TGTGCCAGCAGCTCAGAGTGGGAGTACGAGCAGTACTTC
V gene: TRBV7-9
D gene: .
J gene: TRBJ2-7
clone size: few

CDR3 protein: CASSLSGWGPNTEAFF
CDR3 DNA: TGTGCCAGCAGCTTAAGTGGCTGGGGTCCGAACACTGAAGCTTTCTTT
V gene: TRBV7-3
D gene: .
J gene: TRBJ1-1
clone size: .

CDR3 protein: CASSLLGERNQPQHF
CDR3 DNA: TGTGCCAGCAGTTTATTAGGGGAGCGCAATCAGCCCCAGCATTTT
V gene: TRBV27
D gene: .
J gene: TRBJ1-5
clone size: once

CDR3 protein: CASSGFWDRGYGYTF
CDR3 DNA: TGTGCCAGCAGTGGATTCTGGGACAGGGGATATGGCTACACCTTC
V gene: TRBV6-1
D gene: TRBD1
J gene: TRBJ1-2
clone size: .

CDR3 protein: CAWSVLGRNQPQHF
CDR3 DNA: TGTGCCTGGAGTGTACTAGGGCGCAATCAGCCCCAGCATTTT
V gene: TRBV30
D gene: .
J gene: TRBJ1-5
clone size: .

CDR3 protein: CASSPLPSYGYTF
CDR3 DNA: TGTGCCAGCAGCCCCCTCCCAAGCTATGGCTACACCTTC
V gene: TRBV28
D gene: .
J gene: TRBJ1-2
clone size: .

CDR3 protein: CASSLSDSYEQYF
CDR3 DNA: TGTGCCAGCAGCTTATCTGACTCCTACGAGCAGTACTTC
V gene: TRBV7-9
D gene: .
J gene: TRBJ2-7
clone size: .

CDR3 protein: CASTPGLRLSYQEVLFF
CDR3 DNA: TGTGCCAGCACACCGGGGCTACGGCTTAGTTATCAGGAGGTACTGTTTTTT
V gene: TRBV5-5
D gene: .
J gene: TRBJ1-4
clone size: .

CDR3 protein: CASSYSGTVYGYTF
CDR3 DNA: TGTGCCAGCAGTTACTCCGGGACAGTCTATGGCTACACCTTC
V gene: TRBV6-5
D gene: TRBD1
J gene: TRBJ1-2
clone size: .

CDR3 protein: CASSEFPPGTPDTQYF
CDR3 DNA: TGTGCCAGCAGTGAATTCCCACCAGGGACGCCAGATACGCAGTATTTT
V gene: TRBV2
D gene: .
J gene: TRBJ2-3
clone size: .

CDR3 protein: CASSLDKTSLRELFF
CDR3 DNA: TGCGCCAGCAGCTTGGATAAGACTAGCTTACGGGAGCTGTTTTTT
V gene: TRBV5-1
D gene: TRBD2
J gene: TRBJ2-2
clone size: .

CDR3 protein: CASSHLTGWREQYF
CDR3 DNA: TGTGCCAGCAGCCATCTCACAGGGTGGCGGGAGCAGTACTTC
V gene: TRBV14
D gene: .
J gene: TRBJ2-7
clone size: .

CDR3 protein: CASSFTGTSVRETQYF
CDR3 DNA: TGTGCCAGCAGCTTCACCGGGACTAGCGTTCGAGAGACCCAGTACTTC
V gene: TRBV7-3
D gene: TRBD2
J gene: TRBJ2-5
clone size: .

CDR3 protein: CARVGHEKLFF
CDR3 DNA: TGTGCCAGGGTGGGACATGAAAAACTGTTTTTT
V gene: TRBV7-9
D gene: .
J gene: TRBJ1-4
clone size: .

CDR3 protein: CASTPQGATGQHF
CDR3 DNA: TGTGCCAGCACCCCGCAGGGGGCGACCGGCCAGCATTTT
V gene: TRBV2
D gene: TRBD1
J gene: TRBJ1-5
clone size: .

CDR3 protein: CASSNSGSYETQYF
CDR3 DNA: TGTGCCAGCAGTAATAGCGGGAGTTATGAGACCCAGTACTTC
V gene: TRBV7-9
D gene: TRBD2
J gene: TRBJ2-5
clone size: once

CDR3 protein: CASTPPGAGNTIYF
CDR3 DNA: TGTGCCAGCACCCCCCCAGGGGCTGGAAACACCATATATTTT
V gene: TRBV6-6
D gene: .
J gene: TRBJ1-3
clone size: .

CDR3 protein: CASSPKGRGETQYF
CDR3 DNA: TGTGCCAGCAGCCCGAAGGGGCGGGGAGAGACCCAGTACTTC
V gene: TRBV7-3
D gene: .
J gene: TRBJ2-5
clone size: .

CDR3 protein: CASSRAGVGDTQYF
CDR3 DNA: TGTGCCAGCAGCAGAGCGGGGGTCGGGGATACGCAGTATTTT
V gene: TRBV9
D gene: TRBD2
J gene: TRBJ2-3
clone size: .

CDR3 protein: CASSAEGQGVQPQHF
CDR3 DNA: TGTGCCAGCAGTGCTGAGGGACAGGGGGTACAGCCCCAGCATTTT
V gene: TRBV2
D gene: TRBD1
J gene: TRBJ1-5
clone size: .

CDR3 protein: CASLGDTEAFF
CDR3 DNA: TGTGCCAGCTTAGGGGACACTGAAGCTTTCTTT
V gene: TRBV28
D gene: .
J gene: TRBJ1-1
clone size: .

CDR3 protein: CASSSPQGLGEYNEQFF
CDR3 DNA: TGTGCCAGCAGCTCGCCCCAGGGGTTAGGGGAGTACAATGAGCAGTTCTTC
V gene: TRBV5-8
D gene: .
J gene: TRBJ2-1
clone size: .

CDR3 protein: CASRPPGQITDTQYF
CDR3 DNA: TGTGCCAGCAGACCACCGGGACAGATCACAGATACGCAGTATTTT
V gene: TRBV7-8
D gene: TRBD1
J gene: TRBJ2-3
clone size: .

CDR3 protein: CASSLLAANQPQHF
CDR3 DNA: TGTGCCAGCAGTTTGTTAGCAGCAAATCAGCCCCAGCATTTT
V gene: TRBV28
D gene: .
J gene: TRBJ1-5
clone size: .

CDR3 protein: CASSSRGTAGELFF
CDR3 DNA: TGCGCCAGCAGCTCCAGGGGAACGGCCGGGGAGCTGTTTTTT
V gene: TRBV5-1
D gene: .
J gene: TRBJ2-2
clone size: .

CDR3 protein: CASSGQMNTGELFF
CDR3 DNA: TGTGCCAGCTCGGGGCAGATGAACACCGGGGAGCTGTTTTTT
V gene: TRBV2
D gene: .
J gene: TRBJ2-2
clone size: .

CDR3 protein: CASSPTGDEKLFF
CDR3 DNA: TGTGCCAGTAGTCCCACAGGGGACGAAAAACTGTTTTTT
V gene: TRBV19
D gene: TRBD1
J gene: TRBJ1-4
clone size: .

CDR3 protein: CASSSQGLYETQYF
CDR3 DNA: TGTGCCAGCAGCTCCCAGGGACTATACGAGACCCAGTACTTC
V gene: TRBV14
D gene: TRBD2
J gene: TRBJ2-5
clone size: .

CDR3 protein: CASSFLKADEQFF
CDR3 DNA: TGTGCCAGCAGTTTTCTCAAGGCCGATGAGCAGTTCTTC
V gene: TRBV6-5
D gene: .
J gene: TRBJ2-1
clone size: .

CDR3 protein: CASSQSPHRASSYEQYF
CDR3 DNA: TGCGCCAGCAGTCAATCGCCCCACAGGGCGAGCTCCTACGAGCAGTACTTC
V gene: TRBV23-1
D gene: .
J gene: TRBJ2-7
clone size: .